Listed here are 20 T cell receptor beta chains from one sample, sequenced in a study of siplizumab effects on memory and regulatory T cells. Sequencing was performed with immunoSEQ multiplex PCR; in TCRdb, only in-frame clones are kept and a portion is missing. There are tens of thousands of clones in the sample; around 96% occur only once, and about 0.1% lies in the top ten. Sequenced input: naive CD8+ T cells sorted from blood. The receptors here all came from a human donor in good health.

This chain joins TRBV12-5 and TRBJ1-3; D unclear. The V gene's germline CDR1 is LGHNT and CDR2 FRNRAP. The ends were cut back, 0 bases at V and 0 bases at J, with 6 bases in the middle. The CDR3 has 15 residues. The CDR3 DNA follows: TGTGCTAGTGGTTTGGTACTGATCTCTGGAAACACCATATATTTT. Its protein product is CASGLVLISGNTIYF.

The chain couples TRBV19 to TRBJ1-2; a weak D match, TRBD1 (6 bases). There are 13 residues in the CDR3. Trimming stripped 7 bases from V and 7 bases from J, with 16 bases between. The germline V gene encodes CDR1 LNHDA and CDR2 SQIVND (reference sequence). CDR3: CASTPGGARGYTF. In DNA, the CDR3 is TGTGCCAGTACCCCTGGGGGGGCACGTGGCTACACCTTC.

The chain uses TRBV5-4 and TRBJ2-1; D is ambiguous. The germline V gene has CDR1 SGHNT and CDR2 YYREEE (reference sequence). This CDR3 has 13 amino acids. V gave up 0 bases and J gave up 5 bases, with 6 bases separating them. CDR3 bases: TGTGCCAGCAGCTTGGATGGAAACAATGAGCAGTTCTTC. This codes for CASSLDGNNEQFF.

The chain recombines TRBV5-1 with TRBJ2-7, with D possibly being TRBD1 (5 bases). V lost 7 bases and J lost 1, with 12 bases in between. The CDR3 is made up of 13 amino acids. Germline lookup yields CDR1 SGHRS and CDR2 YFSETQ. As DNA, the CDR3 is TGCGCCAGCGCGATGACAGAATCCTACGAGCAGTACTTC. Residues: CASAMTESYEQYF.

The V call is TRBV2, the J call TRBJ1-4; unclear D gene. This CDR3 contains 15 residues. The V and J ends lost 7 bases and 0 bases respectively, with 12 bases between them. Germline V CDR1 and CDR2: SNHLY, FYNNEI. CDR3 bases: TGTGCCAGCAACGAGGTCCTCACAACTAATGAAAAACTGTTTTTT. It yields the protein CASNEVLTTNEKLFF.

This sequence joins TRBV29-1 and TRBJ2-1; 13 bases align to TRBD2. Trimming at V came to 3 bases and at J to 7 bases, leaving 6 bases not matched to a gene. Per germline, CDR1 SQVTM and CDR2 ANQGSEA. CDR3 length equals 15 residues. This chain's CDR3 is CSVEPLAGGRNEQFF. The CDR3 nucleotides are TGCAGCGTTGAGCCACTAGCGGGGGGGAGGAATGAGCAGTTCTTC.

CDR3 loop: CASSTTGSDGYTF. DNA of the CDR3: TGTGCCAGTAGTACGACAGGGTCTGATGGCTACACCTTC. V and J are TRBV19 and TRBJ1-2; 7 nucleotides line up with TRBD1. The CDR3 spans 13 residues. CDR1 and CDR2 from the germline V gene are LNHDA and SQIVND (reference sequence). V gave up 4 bases and J gave up 6 bases; unmatched junction bases: 5.

This clone was detected once. V and J are TRBV27 and TRBJ1-1; 10 bases agree with TRBD1. The CDR3 sequence is 14 residues long. V gave up 10 bases and J gave up 5 bases; unmatched junction bases: 10. The V gene's germline CDR1 is MNHEY and CDR2 SMNVEV (reference sequence). The CDR3 DNA sequence: TGTGCCACCGCGACAGGGGGCTGGGGGACTGAAGCTTTCTTT. Residues: CATATGGWGTEAFF.

The CDR3 loop is CASSQELTDTGELFF. DNA of the CDR3: TGCGCCAGCAGCCAAGAGTTGACTGACACCGGGGAGCTGTTTTTT. The chain is built from TRBV4-1 and TRBJ2-2; D gene unclear. Deletions cut 0 bases from V and 3 bases from J, with 8 bases between. The CDR3 is made up of 15 amino acids. CDR1 is MGHRA and CDR2 is YSYEKL in the germline V gene.

The chain joins TRBV6-1 to TRBJ2-1; D gene unclear. Germline V gene lookup returns CDR1 MNHNS and CDR2 SASEGT. V lost 3 bases to trimming and J lost 4 bases, with 16 bases between them. This CDR3 spans 16 amino acids. DNA for the CDR3: TGTGCCAGCAGTGAGCCGGACGGTGCGTTTTACAATGAGCAGTTCTTC. Residues: CASSEPDGAFYNEQFF.

The chain is built from TRBV9 and TRBJ2-1; the D is unclear. The V end was cut by 3 bases, the J end by 5 bases, with 6 bases between. Germline V gives CDR1 SGDLS, CDR2 YYNGEE. The CDR3 contains 12 residues. CDR3 DNA: TGTGCCAGCAGCGGTTATAACAATGAGCAGTTCTTC. Protein product: CASSGYNNEQFF.

The V gene is TRBV5-4, the J gene TRBJ2-1; TRBD2 matches at 10 bases. CDR1 and CDR2 from the germline V gene are SGHNT and YYREEE (reference sequence). Trimming at V came to 6 bases and at J to 8 bases, leaving 5 bases not matched to a gene. There are 13 residues in the CDR3. Written as DNA, the CDR3 is TGTGCCAGCAACTTAGGGACTAGCGATGAGCAGTTCTTC. This codes for CASNLGTSDEQFF.

The genes are TRBV13 and TRBJ1-1, with D hard to call. CDR1 is PRHDT, CDR2 FYEKMQ, per germline (reference sequence). The CDR3 is 15 amino acids. Trimming removed 2 bases from V and 4 bases from J, with 14 bases in between. The CDR3 protein is CASSLSSFPGTEAFF. The CDR3 DNA reads as TGTGCCAGCAGCTTATCGAGCTTCCCGGGCACTGAAGCTTTCTTT.

This chain connects TRBV9 to TRBJ2-1; D unresolved. CDR3 size: 14 residues. Germline V gene sequence: CDR1 SGDLS, CDR2 YYNGEE. The germline V and J ends were trimmed by 2 bases and 3 bases, with 9 bases remaining between them. This chain's CDR3 is CASSVSWSYNEQFF. CDR3 DNA: TGTGCCAGCAGCGTGTCCTGGAGCTACAATGAGCAGTTCTTC.

This chain links TRBV7-3 with TRBJ2-7; D ambiguous. Germline assignment: CDR1 SGHTA and CDR2 FQGTGA. Between the trimmed V and J ends, which lost 2 bases and 4 bases, there was a span of 15 bases. The CDR3 consists of 15 residues. The chain's CDR3 is CASSLSATEGYEQYF. For the CDR3, the DNA is TGTGCCAGCAGCTTATCCGCTACGGAAGGGTACGAGCAGTACTTC.

The V and J genes are TRBV29-1 and TRBJ1-3; 7 positions agree with TRBD1. CDR1 SQVTM and CDR2 ANQGSEA come from the germline V gene. The CDR3 loop spans 14 amino acids. V gave up 0 bases and J gave up 4 bases; unmatched junction bases: 3. CDR3 sequence: CSVEDTGVGNTIYF. CDR3 nucleotides: TGCAGCGTTGAAGATACAGGGGTCGGAAACACCATATATTTT.

The V and J genes are TRBV9 and TRBJ2-2, with D possibly matching TRBD2 (6 bases). The CDR3 is 12 residues long. The germline V and J ends were trimmed by 6 bases and 7 bases, with 10 bases remaining between them. CDR1 SGDLS and CDR2 YYNGEE come from the germline V gene. The DNA for the CDR3 is TGTGCCAGCACCCACGGGGGCGGGGAGCTGTTTTTT. Encoded protein: CASTHGGGELFF.

The V and J genes are TRBV7-2 and TRBJ2-6; D perhaps matches TRBD2 (8 bases). This CDR3 region has 19 residues. With 5 bases removed from V and 0 bases from J, the gap between germline ends came to 20 bases. CDR1 and CDR2 (germline): SGHTA, FQGNSA. CDR3 sequence: CASSPGGGTVYSGANVLTF. The CDR3 DNA sequence: TGTGCCAGCAGCCCCGGGGGGGGGACAGTTTACTCTGGGGCCAACGTCCTGACTTTC.

The gene calls are TRBV6-1 and TRBJ1-2, with 7 bases lining up with TRBD1. CDR3 length: 15 amino acids. Trimming cost V 4 bases and J 3 bases; bases outside gene matches: 8. The germline gives CDR1 MNHNS, CDR2 SASEGT. CDR3 protein: CASSVHRGLDYGYTF. For the CDR3, the DNA is TGTGCCAGCAGTGTCCACAGGGGCTTGGACTATGGCTACACCTTC.

J is TRBJ2-3 and V is TRBV14; D remains ambiguous. Germline V gene sequence: CDR1 SGHDN, CDR2 FVKESK. The CDR3 length is 16 residues. The V and J ends lost 4 bases and 4 bases respectively, with 18 bases between them. The CDR3 loop reads CASSPLGWQPADTQYF. In DNA form, the CDR3 reads TGTGCCAGCAGCCCCCTCGGGTGGCAGCCCGCAGATACGCAGTATTTT.